This TCR beta chain was captured in a study of T cell responses to AZD1222 COVID-19 vaccine (dated by TCRdb to about 2021). Study-wide context: AZD1222 recipients with second doses at about 4 weeks or about 12 weeks were pooled, because spike-specific TCR depth and breadth did not differ between schedules. A total of about 250 trial participants underwent TCR sequencing, of whom around 210 had received two doses of AZD1222 and around 25 had received two doses of the MenACWY control vaccine. Trial participants were enrolled by age into 18-55, 56-69 and 70-plus year subgroups, with approximately 150, 28 and 58 TCR-sequenced participants respectively.

Taken with the paper, the label for time point translates to: baseline before first vaccination. The vaccinee samples were drawn from two UK trials, COV001 and COV002, one of which was a single-blind randomized controlled phase 2/3 trial testing AZD1222 (ChAdOx1 nCoV-19) in healthy adults. For TCRbeta chain sequencing, PBMC samples from trial participants were taken at day 0 and at day 28 after the second dose. As concerns this clone: Which antigen it targets is not known. The sample holds no much larger clone one base away, and base qualities are not on file.

The CDR3 regions of human TCRbeta chains were analyzed by immunosequencing. Turning to the authors' computational methods: TCRs in the repertoires were compared against a reference library of SARS-CoV-2-specific TCRs that had been generated with the MIRA antigen-specificity platform. Breadth was defined as the fraction of unique TCRs that were SARS-CoV-2-associated, and depth was defined as the fraction of total T cells that were SARS-CoV-2-associated. Using the MIRA data, each spike-specific TCR was assigned both to the spike region to which the TCR was reactive and to a CD4 or CD8 class. Log10-transformed breadth and depth values were compared by one-way ANOVA with Sidak's multiple comparisons tests. Drawn from immuneACCESS, this table holds only the in-frame rearrangements with V and J called that TCRdb kept. Clones are partly lost; checked studies trace under half to an unresolved V gene and leave the rest unexplained. The DNA gave D and trimming, while V, J and clone size come from that table. The sample records around 140,000 clones, around 84% of which are singletons. Of the sample, about 20% is held by the ten largest clones.

A distance of 10 bases separates the germline ends of V and J, which lose 4 bases and 3 bases respectively. From cysteine to phenylalanine, the CDR3 is 14 amino acids long. The DNA shown is the 42-base CDR3, in frame from base 1. CDR1 and CDR2, per the germline V gene (reference sequence), are LGHDT and YNNKEL. What the authors observed across the whole study: Because no day 14 peak-response samples were available, repertoires were characterized only after the peak T cell response. The whole spike protein was spanned by vaccine-associated CD4 TCRs, and dominant responses were seen in regions 160-218 and 743-854. Conclusions about previously exposed vaccinees are limited because only five to seven AZD1222 recipients were SARS-CoV-2 seropositive at baseline. After two AZD1222 doses, spike-specific TCR breadth and depth were significantly higher than at day 0 and than in MenACWY recipients. The 56-69-year group was small, and its depth increase did not reach significance, likely because of low power. Epitopes outside the regions mutated in the B.1.351 and B.1.1.7 variants were reportedly recognized by nearly half of the unique spike-specific TCRs. Most participants were white British and females outnumbered males, and the authors suggested that clonal diversity may have been underestimated.

The clonotype was recovered from an adult in good health. Sample: peripheral blood, taken on day 0 of AZD1222 vaccination. The chain uses TRBV3-1 (or the pseudogene TRBV3-2) and TRBJ1-3, with the D gene call left open. The DNA sequence is as follows: TGTGCCAGCAGCCTCCACGGGGTTGGAAACACCATATATTTT. This translates into CASSLHGVGNTIYF.